This T cell receptor beta chain was found in a study of resident and recirculating memory T cells in vitiligo. In the study overall: Each patient gave two lesional and two nonlesional epidermal shave biopsies, plus PBMCs.

Generated by immunoSEQ multiplex PCR, the TCRdb table keeps only in-frame clones and is missing some. The sample holds around 70,000 clones; roughly nine tenths are singletons and the top ten take just under 5%. Anyone treated within the previous three months was excluded. The sequencing sample was made of blood. The clonotype originates from a male donor with vitiligo.

The CDR3 DNA is TGCGCCAGCAGCTTGTCAAGACAGGGGGCAAGAGGAAACACCATATATTTT. Translating gives CASSLSRQGARGNTIYF. The V gene is TRBV5-1, the J gene TRBJ1-3; 10 nucleotides match TRBD1. The CDR3 length is 17 residues. From germline, CDR1 is SGHRS and CDR2 YFSETQ. Germline trimming cut 1 base from V and 4 bases from J; bases unmatched to any gene: 8.